This T cell receptor beta chain was sequenced during a study of cytomegalovirus exposure and HLA in healthy donors (dated by TCRdb to about 2017). In terms of the full investigation: In an earlier analysis of some 610 of the donors, roughly 300 Gb of sequence data and 117 million unique TCR beta sequences from about 190 million T cells were reported. Typing coverage differed by locus: A, B, C, DRB1 and DQB1 were typed in roughly 620-630 donors, DQA1 in 500 to 550, DPA1 in approximately 610, and DPB1 in about 450. A later analysis re-examined previously published TCR beta repertoires from hundreds of donors and added high-resolution HLA genotyping to investigate patterns of TCR occurrence. All discovery cohort repertoires had been generated using a single sequencing platform. The study aimed to test whether cataloging public T cell receptors could reveal signatures of past pathogen exposure. Among approximately 370 genotyped donors of the cohort, an average of about 220,000 unique TCR beta nucleotide sequences was sequenced per donor, of which approximately 19% were non-productive. Of the approximately 400 genotyped donors, roughly 80% fell in the genetic ancestry cluster associated with self-reported Caucasian donors. The study combined high-throughput TCR immunosequencing, statistical association of individual TCRs with disease status, and machine learning to predict cytomegalovirus infection status. Besides the first cohort of about 730 subjects, a separate validation cohort made up of over 100 different subjects was used. Both class I and class II loci were covered by HLA typing, at four-digit resolution. An early release that covered fewer than 750 HLA-typed donors contained approximately 300 gigabases of sequencing data and some 87 million unique TCR sequences. Four to six DR-DQ haplotypes were handled as single units for association and clustering, since linkage in the cohort was strong. A later genetic analysis used genome-wide SNP genotypes for about 60% of the 666 donors, treating that subset as a discovery cohort. The study used immunosequencing to profile the T cell repertoires of several hundred subjects and linked those repertoires to cytomegalovirus serostatus. An earlier analysis of 500 to 650 of the donors applied high-throughput TCR beta sequencing to assess whether each TCR beta V gene segment acted as functional or pseudogenic. Donor age, sex, ethnicity and CMV serostatus were compiled alongside the repertoire data. Rather than using new phenotypic data, the later analysis identified candidate immune exposures from TCR beta sequences and from how often those sequences occurred across donors.

Points on this clone: Its antigen remains unidentified. No base-level quality is on record; no much larger clone is a single base apart.

The library was produced with the immunoSEQ multiplex PCR assay. The multiplex PCR relied on a mix of 60 forward primers for TCR Vbeta segments and 13 reverse primers for TCR Jbeta segments. The CDR3 region of rearranged TCR beta genes was amplified from genomic DNA with a multiplex PCR assay. The amplified TCR beta libraries were sequenced on the Illumina HiSeq System as 87-base-pair reads. In the paper's pipeline: Across the roughly 640 repertoires, a later analysis counted tens of millions of unique TCR beta chains, some 11 million of which were shared by at least two donors. A nearest-neighbor algorithm error-corrected the raw reads and collapsed the reads into unique sequences, merging closely related sequences to remove PCR and sequencing errors. CDR3 sequences were aligned to IMGT reference sequences to assign V, D and J gene segments. For a sequence to be retained, at least a six-nucleotide match to both a V gene segment and a J gene segment was required. A rearrangement counted as productive if the CDR3 had no stop codons and remained in frame with V and J, and every other rearrangement counted as non-productive. CDR3 was defined by IMGT convention, running from the second conserved V-encoded cysteine to the conserved J-encoded phenylalanine. In an earlier analysis of around 570 of the donors, sequences lacking an unambiguous match to a single V gene segment were excluded. In an earlier analysis of 450 to 700 of the donors, V segments were called functional above 56.7% productive rearrangements and were called segregating when the between-donor standard deviation exceeded 5%. To diagnose cytomegalovirus status from the catalog of TCR beta chain sequences, a statistical classification framework was built. In a later analysis, V and J genes were assigned by comparing TCR nucleotide sequences against IMGT/GENE-DB human TR gene sequences. In a later analysis, CDR3 sequences and most-parsimonious VDJ recombination scenarios were assigned using the TCRdist pipeline. A later analysis defined each TCR beta chain by its CDR3 amino acid sequence plus V-gene family, and excluded reads lacking a unique V-gene family. A later analysis removed 592 highly shared, low-generation-probability nucleotide sequences to deal with suspected cross-contamination and a sequencing artifact. In a later analysis, a clonal expansion index was calculated for each public chain from normalized within-repertoire ranks of inferred template counts. Generation probabilities in a later analysis came from a VDJ recombination model fitted to out-of-frame rearrangements, and those results were checked against IGoR. Hypergeometric tests were used in a later analysis to score TCR-TCR, TCR-HLA and TCR-CMV co-occurrence, with a repertoire-size bias correction applied to the TCR pairs. A later analysis estimated false discovery rates by permuting HLA or CMV assignments 20 times. In a later analysis, co-occurring TCRs were grouped with DBSCAN, and TCRdist sequence similarity was added when clustering was performed within HLA-allele-positive subsets. Repertoires with fewer than 30,000 or more than 120,000 public chains, plus five repertoires with anomalous nucleotide sharing, were excluded from co-occurrence clustering. TCRdb limited this immuneACCESS table to in-frame rearrangements with V and J called. A share of clones is missing; checked studies link under half to unresolved V genes, and the rest is unexplained. The V and J calls and clone size were taken over from that table, and D and trimming were inferred from the DNA. For this sample the table gives under 150,000 clones, of which about 61% were detected only once. The ten largest make up over 6.5% of the sample.

CDR1 and CDR2 were assigned from the germline V gene as MNHEY and SVGAGI. Including cysteine and phenylalanine, the CDR3 has 14 amino acids. The DNA shown is the 42-base CDR3, in frame from base 1. V is shortened by 6 bases, J by 5 bases, and the region joining them spans 14 bases. In total, over 600 healthy bone marrow donors made up the cohort. At the time of sampling, all cohort members were nominally healthy, though unrecorded immune exposures were likely present. The donor was CMV seropositive and belonged to the group of 250 to 300 seropositive cohort members. Each donor provided a peripheral blood sample, and peripheral blood mononuclear cells were used for TCR beta sequencing. The Qiagen DNeasy Blood Extraction Kit was used to extract genomic DNA from the blood cell samples. Here is what the overall study found, with its caveats: HLA typing was unavailable for some donors at each locus, so association tests used only the typed subset. At a false discovery rate of 0.05, a later analysis linked under 20,000 TCR beta sequences to specific HLA alleles. A further reported finding was that TCR beta sequences accurately predicted the HLA-A and HLA-B alleles for most subjects in the first cohort. In a later genetic analysis, fewer N-insertions in productive TCRs were reported among donors in an Asian-associated ancestry cluster than the roughly 700-donor mean. Assigning TCR associations to individual alleles was difficult when HLA alleles, especially DR and DQ, strongly co-occurred. According to a later analysis, parvovirus B19, influenza, CMV and Epstein-Barr virus appeared linked to several top co-occurrence clusters. Three of the identified cytomegalovirus-associated TCR beta chains were confirmed in vitro to be specific for cytomegalovirus antigens. In a later analysis, most CMV-associated TCR beta chains were found to appear HLA-restricted, with HLA associations seemingly driven largely by CMV exposure. The sequencing pipeline was judged likely to have produced a cluster of highly shared sequence variants as a technical artifact. Only TCR beta chains were sequenced in this cohort, and the absence of alpha or paired-chain data limited detectable features. Correlated functional status among segregating V segments might reflect linkage disequilibrium, but an unknown experimental factor could not be ruled out. The presence/absence analyses assumed that sequencing depth was roughly uniform across donors, and that assumption may not be true. Some IMGT-functional V segments, including TRBV6-2 and TRBV6-3, could not be distinguished by the 87-base-pair reads and were therefore excluded. In an earlier analysis of 587 of the donors, most TCR beta V segments were observed in productive rearrangements about 90% or about 30% of the time, broadly matching IMGT annotations. An association between a missense DCLRE1C variant and V-gene and J-gene trimming of TCR beta chains was found in a later genetic analysis and replicated in an independent cohort. Compared with equally common non-associated chains, HLA-associated TCR beta chains in a later analysis were more clonally expanded and had lower generation probabilities. Across donors, most TCR sequences were observed very rarely, whereas some public TCRs were present in many individuals. For the cohort, immune exposure information was limited to CMV serostatus. It was suggested by the authors that the approach could potentially be generalized to other disease states and immunological phenotypes. The study gave a list of about 150 TCR beta chains associated with cytomegalovirus. In both the original and validation cohorts, the classifier was reported to diagnose cytomegalovirus status with high specificity and sensitivity. A later analysis found that TCR association rates varied across HLA loci, with DRB1 alleles showing the most associated TCRs and HLA-C alleles the fewest. The earlier analysis of some 560 of the donors excluded approximately 17 rarely observed V segments, including chromosome 9 orphons, because counts were too low.

Here the chain combines TRBV6-5 and TRBJ2-1; a tentative D match to TRBD1 spans 6 bases. The TCR comes from a man younger than 30 in good health and CMV-seropositive. Sample: PBMCs. In nucleotides, the sequence is TGTGCCAGCAGCCAACAGGGTTATCACAATGAGCAGTTCTTC. Protein translation: CASSQQGYHNEQFF.